The source of this TCR beta chain is a study of tumor-infiltrating lymphocytes in primary liver carcinoma. The authors took blood RNA from unsorted whole blood and also extracted germline DNA. General observations from the study: The 250 largest clones made up significantly more of tumor than blood repertoires (p = 0.039).

On this clonotype: Its target is unknown.

TCR beta cDNA was reverse-transcribed from about 550 ng of total RNA. The reaction used a constant-region primer and ProtoScript II reverse transcriptase. Researchers made the TCR beta libraries by running three nested multiplex PCR rounds with slightly modified ARM-PCR. TCRdb used MiXCR to reprocess the multiplex PCR reads, holding one entry per CDR3 protein. The sample gives hundreds of thousands of distinct CDR3 sequences, around three fifths of which show up once; approximately 9.4% is in the top ten. Input material: peripheral blood. The clonotype originates from a man aged 40-50 years with primary liver carcinoma and hepatitis B virus infection.

CDR3 nucleotide sequence: TGTGCCGCCGGCAGTTATGCCGTGGAGCTGTTTTTT. Translation: CAAGSYAVELFF. The chain uses TRBV10-3 and TRBJ2-2; D is undetermined. The V and J ends lost 11 bases and 10 bases respectively, with 17 bases between them. This CDR3 is built from 12 residues. Germline lookup yields CDR1 ENHRY and CDR2 SYGVKD.